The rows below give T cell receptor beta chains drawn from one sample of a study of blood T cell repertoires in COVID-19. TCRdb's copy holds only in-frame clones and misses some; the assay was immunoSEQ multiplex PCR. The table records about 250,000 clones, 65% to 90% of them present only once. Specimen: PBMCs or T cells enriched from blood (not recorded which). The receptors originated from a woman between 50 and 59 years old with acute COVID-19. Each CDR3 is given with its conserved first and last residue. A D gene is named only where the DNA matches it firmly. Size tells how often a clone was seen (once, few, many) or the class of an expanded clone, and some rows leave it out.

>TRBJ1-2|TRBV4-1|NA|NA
TGCGCCAGCAGCCAAGATCACGGGCAGGGAGGTGGCTACACCTTC
CASSQDHGQGGGYTF
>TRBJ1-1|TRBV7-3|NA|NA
TGTGCCAGCAGCCCCGATCCAGGGTTTCAAGGAGCTTTCTTT
CASSPDPGFQGAFF
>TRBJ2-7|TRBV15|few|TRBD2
TGTGCCACCAGCAGAGTTAGCGGGGTAGGTGAGCAGTACTTC
CATSRVSGVGEQYF
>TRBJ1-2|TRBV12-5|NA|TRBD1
TGTGCTAGTGGTTTGAAGACGGGGACAGGGGCGGACTATGGCTACACCTTC
CASGLKTGTGADYGYTF
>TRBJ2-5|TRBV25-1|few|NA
TGTGCCAGCAGTGACCAGGGGCCCCGGGAGACCCAGTACTTC
CASSDQGPRETQYF
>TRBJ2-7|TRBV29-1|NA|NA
TGCAGCGTTGTTTTCAGAGGCTGGGAGTCGGACGAGCAGTACTTC
CSVVFRGWESDEQYF
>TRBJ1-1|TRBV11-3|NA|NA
TGTGCCAGCAGCTTAAACGCAGGGAACACTGAAGCTTTCTTT
CASSLNAGNTEAFF
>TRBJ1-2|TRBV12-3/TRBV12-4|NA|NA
TGTGCCAGCAGTTTTAAGGAGATCTATGGCTACACCTTC
CASSFKEIYGYTF
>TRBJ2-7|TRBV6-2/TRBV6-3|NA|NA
TGTGCCAGCAGCCTAATCTACGAGCAGTACTTC
CASSLIYEQYF
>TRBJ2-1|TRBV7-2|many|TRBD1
TGTGCCAGCAGCACGGACAGGACTTACAATGAGCAGTTCTTC
CASSTDRTYNEQFF